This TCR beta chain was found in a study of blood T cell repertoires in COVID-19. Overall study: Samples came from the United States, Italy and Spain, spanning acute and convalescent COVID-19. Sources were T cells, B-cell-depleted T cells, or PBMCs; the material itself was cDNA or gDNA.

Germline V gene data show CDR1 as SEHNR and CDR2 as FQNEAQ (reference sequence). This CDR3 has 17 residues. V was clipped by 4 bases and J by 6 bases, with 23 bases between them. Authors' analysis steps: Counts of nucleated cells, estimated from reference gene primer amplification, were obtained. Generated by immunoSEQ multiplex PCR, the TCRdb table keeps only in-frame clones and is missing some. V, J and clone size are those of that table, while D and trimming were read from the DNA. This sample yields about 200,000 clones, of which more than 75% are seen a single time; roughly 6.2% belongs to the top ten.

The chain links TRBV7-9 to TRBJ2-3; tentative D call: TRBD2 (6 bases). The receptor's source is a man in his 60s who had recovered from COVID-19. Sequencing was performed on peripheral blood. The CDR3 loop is CASSSPTSIGNGDTQYF. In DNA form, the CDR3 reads TGTGCCAGCAGCTCCCCGACTAGTATAGGAAACGGGGATACGCAGTATTTT.